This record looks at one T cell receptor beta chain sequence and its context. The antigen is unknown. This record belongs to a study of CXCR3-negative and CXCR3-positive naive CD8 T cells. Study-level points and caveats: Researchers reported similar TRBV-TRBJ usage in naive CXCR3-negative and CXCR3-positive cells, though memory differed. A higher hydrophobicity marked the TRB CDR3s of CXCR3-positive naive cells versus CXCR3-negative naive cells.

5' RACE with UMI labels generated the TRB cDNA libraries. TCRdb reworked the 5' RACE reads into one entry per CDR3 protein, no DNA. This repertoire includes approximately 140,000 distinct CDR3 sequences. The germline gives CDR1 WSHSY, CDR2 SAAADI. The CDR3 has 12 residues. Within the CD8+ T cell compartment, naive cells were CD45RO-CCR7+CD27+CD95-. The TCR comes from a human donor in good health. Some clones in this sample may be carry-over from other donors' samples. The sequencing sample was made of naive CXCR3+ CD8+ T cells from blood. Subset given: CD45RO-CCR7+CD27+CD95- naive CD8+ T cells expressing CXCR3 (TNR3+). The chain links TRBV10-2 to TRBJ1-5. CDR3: CASKDGNQPQHF.